This T cell receptor beta chain was identified during a study of cytomegalovirus exposure and HLA in healthy donors. PCR primers comprised 60 Vbeta and 13 Jbeta primers. Assay used: immunoSEQ multiplex PCR; TCRdb lists only in-frame clones, some missing. In the table there are more than 65,000 clones, roughly 74% of which are singletons. Findings and limits, study-wide: A link between a missense DCLRE1C variant and TCR beta V- and J-gene trimming emerged from a later analysis. The authors confirmed in vitro that three CMV-associated chains were specific for CMV antigens. Most TCR sequences were rare, but some public TCRs occurred in many donors. Common viral pathogens seemed to be connected with several of the most significant clusters, according to a later analysis.

Concerning this clone: What it binds is unknown.

Specimen: PBMCs. The sequence derives from an older woman in good health and CMV-seropositive.

CDR3 region: CASSWRGGNTEAFF. For the CDR3, the DNA is TGTGCCAGCAGCTGGCGAGGGGGGAACACTGAAGCTTTCTTT. This chain connects TRBV5-6 to TRBJ1-1, with D possibly matching TRBD1 (6 bases). This CDR3 spans 14 amino acids. V lost 3 bases and J 1 base, leaving 10 bases between the germline ends. CDR1 and CDR2 from the germline V gene are SGHDT and YYEEEE.